This TCR beta chain derives from a study of T-cell reconstitution after alpha-beta-depleted transplantation in children. Overall study results and limits: By about two months after transplant, alpha-beta T cells reportedly arose from several hundred graft clones that had expanded. A year post-transplant, T-cell counts and diversity derived mostly from newly produced T cells. For some patients, TCRbeta diversity was high at day 60 because of recipient T cells and thymic progenitors that survived.

There are a few counts of this clonotype. The antigen is not known. Construction of the TCRbeta library involved unique molecular identifiers. TCRdb ran MiXCR on the PCR reads and lists one entry per CDR3 protein. The sample yields under 750,000 distinct CDR3 sequences, about 23% seen once. The source is a boy in the first two years of life who had a stem cell transplant for acute myeloid leukemia, so the T cells may come from the graft donor. The sample here was PBMCs, mostly from graft donor cells, taken 360 days after TCRalphabeta/CD19-depleted stem cell transplant.

The CDR3 coding sequence is TGTGCCAGCAGCCAAGACCTAGGAGACGGGGAGCTGTTTTTT. Residues: CASSQDLGDGELFF. The V gene is TRBV4-2, the J gene TRBJ2-2; D not resolved. V lost 0 bases and J lost 7, with 9 bases in between. The CDR3 spans 14 residues. Germline CDR1 and CDR2: LGHNA and YNFKEQ.